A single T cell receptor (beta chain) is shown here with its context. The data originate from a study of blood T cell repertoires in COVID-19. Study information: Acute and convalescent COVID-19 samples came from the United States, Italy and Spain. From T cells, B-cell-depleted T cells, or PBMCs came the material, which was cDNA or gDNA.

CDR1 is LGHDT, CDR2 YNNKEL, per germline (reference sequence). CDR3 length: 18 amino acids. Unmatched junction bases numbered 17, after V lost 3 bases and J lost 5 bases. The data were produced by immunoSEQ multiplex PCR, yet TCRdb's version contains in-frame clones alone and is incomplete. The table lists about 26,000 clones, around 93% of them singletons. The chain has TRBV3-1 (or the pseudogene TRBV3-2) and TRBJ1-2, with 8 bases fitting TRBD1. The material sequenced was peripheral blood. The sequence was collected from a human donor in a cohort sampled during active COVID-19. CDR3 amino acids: CASSHPSRRQGLRYGYTF. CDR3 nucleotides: TGTGCCAGCAGCCACCCGTCCCGGCGACAGGGGTTAAGATATGGCTACACCTTC.